The 8 T cell receptor beta chains below were found in one sample sequenced in a study of blood T cell repertoires in COVID-19. Produced via immunoSEQ multiplex PCR; TCRdb's table is partial and in-frame only. The sample includes under 200,000 clones, roughly 80% of them seen just once. The sequenced sample consisted of peripheral blood. The source of these receptors is a man aged 70 or older with acute or convalescent COVID-19.

This sequence joins TRBV2 and TRBJ1-4, with 8 bases aligning to TRBD1. The ends lost 6 bases at V and 4 bases at J; junction bases unmatched: 7. CDR3 length: 15 amino acids. Germline V gene data show CDR1 as SNHLY and CDR2 as FYNNEI. CDR3 bases: TGTGCCAGCAGAGACAGGGGCGGTTTTAATGAAAAACTGTTTTTT. This sequence encodes CASRDRGGFNEKLFF.

The gene calls are TRBV5-1 and TRBJ2-3, with 8 bases lining up with TRBD2. This CDR3 has 14 amino acids. Germline V lookup: CDR1 SGHRS, CDR2 YFSETQ. Trimming took 2 bases from V and 4 from J; bases not matched to a gene: 3. The CDR3 reads CASSLAGVPDTQYF. Here the CDR3 DNA reads TGCGCCAGCAGCTTAGCGGGGGTCCCAGATACGCAGTATTTT.

The chain uses TRBV11-2 and TRBJ2-1, with 13 bases aligning to TRBD2. The CDR3 is 16 residues long. Germline-derived CDR1 and CDR2 are SGHAT and FQNNGV. The J segment lost 6 bases and the V segment lost 6 bases, leaving 8 bases of the junction unmatched. The CDR3 loop is CASRRAGTSGANEQFF. DNA of the CDR3: TGTGCCAGCAGACGCGCCGGGACTAGCGGGGCCAATGAGCAGTTCTTC.

The chain has TRBV3-1 (or the pseudogene TRBV3-2) and TRBJ1-2; no reliable D call. V lost 5 bases to trimming and J lost 4 bases, with 23 bases between them. The germline gives CDR1 LGHDT, CDR2 YNNKEL (reference sequence). The CDR3 sequence is 17 residues long. CDR3 in amino acids: CASSFKVPGGYSYGYTF. Here the CDR3 DNA reads TGTGCCAGCAGCTTTAAGGTCCCCGGAGGGTACAGCTATGGCTACACCTTC.

The gene calls are TRBV18 and TRBJ2-5, with TRBD2 matching 12 bases. Germline V gene lookup returns CDR1 KGHSH and CDR2 LQKENI. The CDR3 loop spans 18 amino acids. With V trimmed by 0 bases and J by 2 bases, 7 bases remained unmatched. CDR3 protein: CASSPPASGRAEQETQYF. The CDR3 region has the DNA TGTGCCAGCTCACCACCGGCTAGCGGGAGGGCGGAACAAGAGACCCAGTACTTC. Based on the CDR3 plus reference TRBV18 and TRBJ2-5, the full variable domain is NAGVMQNPRHLVRRRGQEARLRCSPMKGHSHVYWYRQLPEEGLKFMVYLQKENIIDESGMPKERFSAEFPKEGPSILRIQQVVRGDSAAYFCASSPPASGRAEQETQYFGPGTRLLVL.

This chain uses TRBV9 with TRBJ2-2, with 10 positions matching TRBD2. V shed 4 bases and J 1 base; nucleotides not matched to a gene: 10. The CDR3 covers 18 residues. CDR1 SGDLS and CDR2 YYNGEE come from the germline V gene. CDR3 sequence (DNA): TGTGCCAGCAGCCCCTCCCCAATAGCGGGAGGGAACACCGGGGAGCTGTTTTTT. It is translated as CASSPSPIAGGNTGELFF.

This clone was counted only a few times. The rearrangement uses TRBV5-1 and TRBJ2-2; the match to TRBD1 covers 7 bases. The V gene's germline CDR1 is SGHRS and CDR2 YFSETQ. V lost 5 bases to trimming and J lost 1 base; unmatched junction nucleotides: 14. This CDR3 has 18 residues. The CDR3 is CASSLNPGTAQNTGELFF. DNA for the CDR3: TGCGCCAGCAGTTTGAATCCTGGGACAGCCCAGAACACCGGGGAGCTGTTTTTT. The full variable domain, completed using reference TRBV5-1 and TRBJ2-2, is KAGVTQTPRYLIKTRGQQVTLSCSPISGHRSVSWYQQTPGQGLQFLFEYFSETQRNKGNFPGRFSGRQFSNSRSEMNVSTLELGDSALYLCASSLNPGTAQNTGELFFGEGSRLTVL.

A few counts support this clone. This rearrangement joins TRBV18 to TRBJ2-1; D call uncertain. CDR3 length: 11 residues. Trimming took off 3 bases at V and 10 bases at J, with 7 bases between the two ends. Germline CDR1 reads KGHSH; CDR2 reads LQKENI. For the CDR3, the DNA is TGTGCCAGCTCACCCCCCGGGGAGCAGTTCTTC. Protein sequence: CASSPPGEQFF.